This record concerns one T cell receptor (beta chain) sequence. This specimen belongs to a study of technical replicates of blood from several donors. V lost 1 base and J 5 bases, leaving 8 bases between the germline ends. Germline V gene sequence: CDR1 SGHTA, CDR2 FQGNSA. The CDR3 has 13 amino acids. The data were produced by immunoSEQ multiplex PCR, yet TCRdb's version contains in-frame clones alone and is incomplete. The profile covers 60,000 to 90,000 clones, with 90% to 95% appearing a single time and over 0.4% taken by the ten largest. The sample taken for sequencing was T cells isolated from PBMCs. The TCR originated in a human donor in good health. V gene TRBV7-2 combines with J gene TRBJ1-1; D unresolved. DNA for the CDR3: TGTGCCAGCAGCTTAGGGGTGGAGACTGAAGCTTTCTTT. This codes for CASSLGVETEAFF.